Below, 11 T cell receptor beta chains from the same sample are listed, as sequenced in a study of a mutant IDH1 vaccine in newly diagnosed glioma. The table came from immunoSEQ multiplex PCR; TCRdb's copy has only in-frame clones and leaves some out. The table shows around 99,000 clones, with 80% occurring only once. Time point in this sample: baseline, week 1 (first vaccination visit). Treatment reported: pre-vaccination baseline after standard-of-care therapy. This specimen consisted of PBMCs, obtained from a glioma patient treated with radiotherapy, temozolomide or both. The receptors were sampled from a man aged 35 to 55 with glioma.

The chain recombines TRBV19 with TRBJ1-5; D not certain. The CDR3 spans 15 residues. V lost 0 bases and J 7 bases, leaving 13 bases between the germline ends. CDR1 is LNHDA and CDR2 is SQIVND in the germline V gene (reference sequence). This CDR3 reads CASSIDRGAGQPQHF. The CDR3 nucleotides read TGTGCCAGTAGTATAGATCGGGGAGCTGGACAGCCCCAGCATTTT.

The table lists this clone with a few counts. CDR3 residues: CASSQATRGEQFF. CDR3 DNA: TGTGCCAGCAGCCAAGCCACCCGGGGTGAGCAGTTCTTC. The chain links TRBV4-2 to TRBJ2-1, with D perhaps TRBD2 (5 bases). Trimming pared 1 base from V and 9 bases from J, leaving 10 bases between. This CDR3 is 13 amino acids long. Germline V gene lookup returns CDR1 LGHNA and CDR2 YNFKEQ.

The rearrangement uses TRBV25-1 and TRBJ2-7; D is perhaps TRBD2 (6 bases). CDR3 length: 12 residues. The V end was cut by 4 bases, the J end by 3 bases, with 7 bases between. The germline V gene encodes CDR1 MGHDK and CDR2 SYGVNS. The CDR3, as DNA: TGTGCCAGCAGTGGGGGGGTCTACGAGCAGTACTTC. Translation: CASSGGVYEQYF.

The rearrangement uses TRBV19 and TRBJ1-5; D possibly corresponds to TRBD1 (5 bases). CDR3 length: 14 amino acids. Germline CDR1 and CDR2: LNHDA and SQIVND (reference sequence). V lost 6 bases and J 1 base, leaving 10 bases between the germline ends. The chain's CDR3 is CASRDNWSNQPQHF. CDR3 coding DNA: TGTGCCAGTAGGGACAATTGGAGCAATCAGCCCCAGCATTTT.

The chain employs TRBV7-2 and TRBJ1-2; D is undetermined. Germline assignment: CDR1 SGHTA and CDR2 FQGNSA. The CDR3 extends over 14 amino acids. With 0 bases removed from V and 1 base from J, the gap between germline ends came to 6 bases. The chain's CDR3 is CASSLARGNYGYTF. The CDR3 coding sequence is TGTGCCAGCAGCTTAGCGCGGGGTAACTATGGCTACACCTTC.

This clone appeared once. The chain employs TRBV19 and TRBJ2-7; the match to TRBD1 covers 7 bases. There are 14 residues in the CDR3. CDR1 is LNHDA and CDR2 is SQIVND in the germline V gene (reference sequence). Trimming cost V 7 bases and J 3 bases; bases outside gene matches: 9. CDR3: CASNLTGVHYEQYF. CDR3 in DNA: TGTGCCAGTAACCTAACAGGGGTACACTACGAGCAGTACTTC. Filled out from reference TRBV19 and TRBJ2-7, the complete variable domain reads DGGITQSPKYLFRKEGQNVTLSCEQNLNHDAMYWYRQDPGQGLRLIYYSQIVNDFQKGDIAEGYSVSREKKESFPLTVTSAQKNPTAFYLCASNLTGVHYEQYFGPGTRLTVT.

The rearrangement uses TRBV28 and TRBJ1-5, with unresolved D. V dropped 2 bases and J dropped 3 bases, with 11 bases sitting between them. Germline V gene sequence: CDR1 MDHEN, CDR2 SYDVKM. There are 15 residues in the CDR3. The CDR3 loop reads CASSLRSTPNQPQHF. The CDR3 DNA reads TGTGCCAGCAGTTTAAGATCTACCCCCAATCAGCCCCAGCATTTT.

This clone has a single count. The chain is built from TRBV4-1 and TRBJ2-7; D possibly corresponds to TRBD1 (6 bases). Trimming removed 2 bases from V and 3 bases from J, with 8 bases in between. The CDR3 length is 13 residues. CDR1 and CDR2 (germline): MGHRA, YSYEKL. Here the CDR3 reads CASSQTGFYEQYF. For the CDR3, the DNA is TGCGCCAGCAGCCAAACAGGGTTCTACGAGCAGTACTTC.

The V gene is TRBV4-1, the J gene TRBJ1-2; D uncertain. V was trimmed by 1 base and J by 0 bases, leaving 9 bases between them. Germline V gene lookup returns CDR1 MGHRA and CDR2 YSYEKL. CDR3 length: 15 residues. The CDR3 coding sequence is TGCGCCAGCAGCCAAGTCGGGAAGGCTAACTATGGCTACACCTTC. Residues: CASSQVGKANYGYTF.

In DNA form, the CDR3 reads TGTGCCAGCAATTGGGGGCCCCCCCTAAGGGGGACCCAGTACTTC. Translating it yields CASNWGPPLRGTQYF. The chain is built from TRBV7-8 and TRBJ2-5; D perhaps matches TRBD1 (6 bases). This CDR3 has 15 amino acids. Germline V gene data show CDR1 as SGHVS and CDR2 as FQNEAQ. V lost 7 bases, J lost 7 bases, and 22 bases lay in between.

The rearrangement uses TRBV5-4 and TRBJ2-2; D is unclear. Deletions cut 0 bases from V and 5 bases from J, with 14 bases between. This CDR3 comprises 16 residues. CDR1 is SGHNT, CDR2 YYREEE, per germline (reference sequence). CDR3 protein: CASSLGPILLTGELFF. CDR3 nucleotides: TGTGCCAGCAGCTTGGGGCCTATATTATTAACCGGGGAGCTGTTTTTT.